The rows below give T cell receptor beta chains drawn from one sample of a study of technical replicates of blood from a handful of donors. TCRdb's table, derived via immunoSEQ multiplex PCR, lists solely in-frame clones and lacks some. The sample consists of 75,000 to 100,000 clones, about 95% of them appearing once. Sequenced sample: T cells isolated from PBMCs. Receptors originate from a human donor in good health. Both conserved end residues are part of each CDR3. A D gene is named only where the DNA matches it firmly. Where a row states a size, it is once, few, many or the class of an expanded clone; other rows omit it.

CDR3 protein | CDR3 DNA | V gene | D gene | CDR3 length | J gene | clone size
CASSLERELENIQYF | TGTGCCAGCAGCTTAGAACGGGAGTTGGAAAACATTCAGTACTTC | TRBV11-3 | NA | 15 | TRBJ2-4 | NA
CASSEFPNQPQHF | TGTGCCAGCAGTGAGTTCCCTAATCAGCCCCAGCATTTT | TRBV6-1 | NA | 13 | TRBJ1-5 | once
CASSLAGPPLINYGYTF | TGCGCCAGCAGCTTGGCAGGGCCGCCACTCATTAACTATGGCTACACCTTC | TRBV5-1 | NA | 17 | TRBJ1-2 | NA
CASSQEGTEAGYGYTF | TGCGCCAGCAGCCAAGAGGGGACAGAGGCGGGCTATGGCTACACCTTC | TRBV4-3 | TRBD1 | 16 | TRBJ1-2 | NA
CASSMGGDSYNEQFF | TGTGCCAGTAGTATGGGTGGAGACTCCTACAATGAGCAGTTCTTC | TRBV19 | NA | 15 | TRBJ2-1 | NA
CASSFIPGTMAGELFF | TGTGCCAGCAGCTTCATCCCGGGAACTATGGCCGGGGAGCTGTTTTTT | TRBV7-3 | NA | 16 | TRBJ2-2 | few
CASSQDSSGANVLTF | TGTGCCAGCAGTCAGGACAGCTCTGGGGCCAACGTCCTGACTTTC | TRBV6-5 | NA | 15 | TRBJ2-6 | NA
CASSPQVGISGNTIYF | TGTGCCAGCTCACCACAGGTCGGGATCTCTGGAAACACCATATATTTT | TRBV18 | NA | 16 | TRBJ1-3 | once
CASSLSYQGLRDRTYSNQPQHF | TGTGCCAGTAGTCTATCATACCAGGGCCTCCGGGACAGGACGTATAGCAATCAGCCCCAGCATTTT | TRBV19 | TRBD1 | 22 | TRBJ1-5 | NA
CASSKVLAGLAGQETQYF | TGCGCCAGCAGTAAAGTCTTAGCGGGACTAGCAGGTCAAGAGACCCAGTACTTC | TRBV10-1 | TRBD2 | 18 | TRBJ2-5 | NA
CASTDISGTYEQYF | TGTGCCAGCACCGATATATCGGGAACCTACGAGCAGTACTTC | TRBV6-5 | NA | 14 | TRBJ2-7 | NA
CASSVVGRSHNEQFF | TGTGCCAGCAGCGTAGTCGGGAGATCCCACAATGAGCAGTTCTTC | TRBV9 | NA | 15 | TRBJ2-1 | NA
CATSRDRGGDEQYF | TGTGCCACCAGCAGAGATCGGGGGGGGGACGAGCAGTACTTC | TRBV15 | TRBD2 | 14 | TRBJ2-7 | NA
CASSGQVIQPQHF | TGTGCCAGTAGTGGACAGGTAATTCAGCCCCAGCATTTT | TRBV19 | TRBD1 | 13 | TRBJ1-5 | NA
CASTDYRTGLNGYTF | TGTGCCAGCACCGATTATCGGACAGGACTTAACGGCTACACCTTC | TRBV2 | TRBD1 | 15 | TRBJ1-2 | NA
CASSPNPGQLYNEQFF | TGCGCCAGCAGCCCCAACCCGGGACAGCTCTACAATGAGCAGTTCTTC | TRBV4-1 | TRBD1 | 16 | TRBJ2-1 | NA
CASSLRGSKNIQYF | TGTGCCAGCAGCTTACGAGGGTCCAAAAACATTCAGTACTTC | TRBV11-3 | NA | 14 | TRBJ2-4 | once
CASSLEQGLTYGYTF | TGTGCCAGCAGCTTAGAACAGGGGCTCACCTATGGCTACACCTTC | TRBV11-2 | TRBD1 | 15 | TRBJ1-2 | NA
CASSLLVGGRYGYTF | TGTGCCAGCAGTTTATTGGTCGGAGGGAGGTATGGCTACACCTTC | TRBV28 | NA | 15 | TRBJ1-2 | NA
CASSPEGQGKLGEQFF | TGCGCCAGCAGCCCAGAGGGACAGGGGAAGTTAGGTGAGCAGTTCTTC | TRBV4-3 | TRBD1 | 16 | TRBJ2-1 | NA
CASSSLLDEQFF | TGTGCCAGCAGTTCCCTCCTAGATGAGCAGTTCTTC | TRBV27 | NA | 12 | TRBJ2-1 | NA
CASSPPGLAVQETQYF | TGTGCCAGCAGTCCCCCGGGACTAGCTGTTCAAGAGACCCAGTACTTC | TRBV27 | TRBD2 | 16 | TRBJ2-5 | NA
CASSFGQGPDTQYF | TGTGCCAGCAGTTTCGGACAGGGACCAGATACGCAGTATTTT | TRBV27 | TRBD1 | 14 | TRBJ2-3 | NA
CAISESSSYNEQFF | TGTGCCATCAGTGAGTCGAGCTCCTACAATGAGCAGTTCTTC | TRBV10-3 | NA | 14 | TRBJ2-1 | NA
CASNSNEQFF | TGTGCCAGCAACAGTAATGAGCAGTTCTTC | TRBV2 | NA | 10 | TRBJ2-1 | NA
CASSDTGFSMGSPLHF | TGTGCCAGCAGTGACACGGGTTTTAGCATGGGTTCACCCCTCCACTTT | TRBV6-1 | NA | 16 | TRBJ1-6 | NA
CASSRQGNTEAFF | TGTGCCAGCAGCCGACAGGGGAACACTGAAGCTTTCTTT | TRBV5-4 | TRBD1 | 13 | TRBJ1-1 | NA
CASSVRQQGYYSTDTQYF | TGTGCCAGCAGCGTACGACAACAGGGGTACTATAGCACAGATACGCAGTATTTT | TRBV9 | TRBD1 | 18 | TRBJ2-3 | NA
CAWSISGGYTEAFF | TGTGCCTGGAGTATTTCAGGGGGCTACACTGAAGCTTTCTTT | TRBV30 | TRBD1 | 14 | TRBJ1-1 | few
CASSIDGRGDEQFF | TGTGCCAGTAGTATAGACGGGAGAGGGGATGAGCAGTTCTTC | TRBV19 | NA | 14 | TRBJ2-1 | NA
CASSRQQVIGETQYF | TGTGCCAGCAGCAGGCAGCAGGTAATAGGAGAGACCCAGTACTTC | TRBV21-1 | NA | 15 | TRBJ2-5 | NA
CSVSPGQGPDTQYF | TGCAGCGTCTCACCGGGACAGGGGCCAGATACGCAGTATTTT | TRBV29-1 | TRBD1 | 14 | TRBJ2-3 | NA
CASSLVPPIRSGYGTDTQYF | TGTGCCAGCAGCTTAGTGCCCCCTATACGGTCAGGCTATGGCACAGATACGCAGTATTTT | TRBV11-3 | NA | 20 | TRBJ2-3 | once
CASSLFDSYGYTF | TGTGCCAGCAGCCTTTTCGACAGCTATGGCTACACCTTC | TRBV7-9 | NA | 13 | TRBJ1-2 | NA
CASSIVTQGLGYTF | TGTGCCAGCAGCATAGTAACACAGGGGCTTGGCTACACCTTC | TRBV5-6 | TRBD1 | 14 | TRBJ1-2 | NA
CASSLISAGGYGNTEAFF | TGTGCCAGCAGCTTAATAAGTGCAGGGGGGTATGGGAACACTGAAGCTTTCTTT | TRBV7-3 | TRBD1 | 18 | TRBJ1-1 | NA
CASSPQDRGLQETQYF | TGTGCCAGCTCACCACAGGACAGGGGGCTCCAAGAGACCCAGTACTTC | TRBV18 | TRBD1 | 16 | TRBJ2-5 | NA
CASSIPREAEQFF | TGTGCCAGCAGTATTCCGCGGGAGGCTGAGCAGTTCTTC | TRBV11-3 | TRBD2 | 13 | TRBJ2-1 | NA
CASRGTGSTDTQYF | TGCGCCAGCAGGGGGACAGGGAGCACAGATACGCAGTATTTT | TRBV5-1 | TRBD1 | 14 | TRBJ2-3 | NA
CASRIDRGSYEQYF | TGTGCCAGCAGAATCGACAGGGGTTCATACGAGCAGTACTTC | TRBV6-4 | TRBD1 | 14 | TRBJ2-7 | NA
CASSVVGGEGEQYF | TGTGCCAGCAGCGTAGTAGGGGGCGAAGGCGAGCAGTACTTC | TRBV9 | TRBD1 | 14 | TRBJ2-7 | NA
CASSFDRGNTEAFF | TGTGCCAGCAGCTTTGACAGGGGGAACACTGAAGCTTTCTTT | TRBV5-4 | TRBD1 | 14 | TRBJ1-1 | NA